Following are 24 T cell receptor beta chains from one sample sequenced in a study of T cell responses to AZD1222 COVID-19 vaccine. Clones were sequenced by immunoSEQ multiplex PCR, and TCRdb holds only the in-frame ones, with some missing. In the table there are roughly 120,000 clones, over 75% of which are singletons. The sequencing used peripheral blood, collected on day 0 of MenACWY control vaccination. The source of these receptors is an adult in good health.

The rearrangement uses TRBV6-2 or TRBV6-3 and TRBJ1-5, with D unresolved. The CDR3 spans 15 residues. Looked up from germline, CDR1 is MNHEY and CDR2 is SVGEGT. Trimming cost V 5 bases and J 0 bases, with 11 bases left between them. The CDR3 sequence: CASSTPGYSNQPQHF. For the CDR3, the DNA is TGTGCCAGCAGTACCCCGGGCTATAGCAATCAGCCCCAGCATTTT.

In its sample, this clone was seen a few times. The CDR3 protein is CASSAEYRQGGKTQYF. The CDR3 DNA reads as TGTGCCAGCAGTGCCGAATACCGACAGGGGGGGAAGACCCAGTACTTC. The rearrangement uses TRBV28 and TRBJ2-5, with TRBD1 identical over 9 bases. The J segment lost 6 bases and the V segment lost 5 bases, leaving 13 bases of the junction unmatched. The CDR3 has 16 amino acids. Germline loops: CDR1 MDHEN, CDR2 SYDVKM.

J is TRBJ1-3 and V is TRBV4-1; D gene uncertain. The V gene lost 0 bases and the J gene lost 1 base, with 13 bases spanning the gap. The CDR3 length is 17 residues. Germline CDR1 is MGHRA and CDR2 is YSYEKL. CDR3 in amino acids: CASSQDGQVFSGNTIYF. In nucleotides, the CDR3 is TGCGCCAGCAGCCAAGATGGGCAGGTTTTTTCTGGAAACACCATATATTTT.

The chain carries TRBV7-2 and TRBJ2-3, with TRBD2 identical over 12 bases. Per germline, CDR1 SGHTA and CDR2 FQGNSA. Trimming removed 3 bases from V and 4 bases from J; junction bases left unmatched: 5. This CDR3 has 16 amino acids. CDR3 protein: CASSFRTSGESDTQYF. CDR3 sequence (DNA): TGTGCCAGCAGCTTTCGGACTAGCGGGGAGTCAGATACGCAGTATTTT.

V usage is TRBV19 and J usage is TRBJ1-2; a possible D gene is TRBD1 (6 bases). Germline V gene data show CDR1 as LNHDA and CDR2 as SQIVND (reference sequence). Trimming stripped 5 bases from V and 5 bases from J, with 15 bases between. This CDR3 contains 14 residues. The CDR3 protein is CASSRDTALYGYTF. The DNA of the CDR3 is TGTGCCAGTAGTCGGGACACAGCCCTTTATGGCTACACCTTC. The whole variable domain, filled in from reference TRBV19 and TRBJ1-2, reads DGGITQSPKYLFRKEGQNVTLSCEQNLNHDAMYWYRQDPGQGLRLIYYSQIVNDFQKGDIAEGYSVSREKKESFPLTVTSAQKNPTAFYLCASSRDTALYGYTFGSGTRLTVV.

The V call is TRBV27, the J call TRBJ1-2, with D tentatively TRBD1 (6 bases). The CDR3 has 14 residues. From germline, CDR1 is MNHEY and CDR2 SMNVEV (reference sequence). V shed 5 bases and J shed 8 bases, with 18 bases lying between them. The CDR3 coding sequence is TGTGCCAGCAGTCCGTCACGGGGGCTGGGGGGCTACACCTTC. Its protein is CASSPSRGLGGYTF.

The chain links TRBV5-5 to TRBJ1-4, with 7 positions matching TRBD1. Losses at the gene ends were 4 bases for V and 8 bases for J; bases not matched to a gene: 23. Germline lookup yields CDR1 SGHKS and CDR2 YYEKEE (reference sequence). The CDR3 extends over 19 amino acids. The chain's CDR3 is CASSPTWSTGPISEEKLFF. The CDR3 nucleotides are TGTGCCAGCAGCCCCACATGGTCGACAGGGCCCATCTCTGAAGAAAAACTGTTTTTT.

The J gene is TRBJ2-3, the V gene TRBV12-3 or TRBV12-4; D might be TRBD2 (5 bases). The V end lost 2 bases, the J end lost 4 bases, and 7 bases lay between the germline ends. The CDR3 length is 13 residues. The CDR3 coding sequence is TGTGCCAGCAGTTTAACTAGATCAGATACGCAGTATTTT. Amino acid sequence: CASSLTRSDTQYF.

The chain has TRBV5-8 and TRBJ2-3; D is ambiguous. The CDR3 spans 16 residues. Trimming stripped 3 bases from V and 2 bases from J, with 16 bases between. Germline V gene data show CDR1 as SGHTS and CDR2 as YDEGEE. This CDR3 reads CASSSAAGLPTDTQYF. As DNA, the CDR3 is TGTGCCAGCAGCTCGGCAGCCGGATTGCCCACAGATACGCAGTATTTT.

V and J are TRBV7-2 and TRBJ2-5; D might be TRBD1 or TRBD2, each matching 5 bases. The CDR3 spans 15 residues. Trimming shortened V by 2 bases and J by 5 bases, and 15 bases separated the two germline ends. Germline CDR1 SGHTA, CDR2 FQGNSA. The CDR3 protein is CASSLIWGKPETQYF. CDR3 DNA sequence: TGTGCCAGCAGCTTAATTTGGGGGAAGCCTGAGACCCAGTACTTC.

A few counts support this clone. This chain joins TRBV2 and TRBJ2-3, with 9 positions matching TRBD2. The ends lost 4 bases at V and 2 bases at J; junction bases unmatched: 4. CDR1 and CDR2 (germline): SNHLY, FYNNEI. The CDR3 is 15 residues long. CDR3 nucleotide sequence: TGTGCCAGCAGTGGGGGACTAGCTCCCACAGATACGCAGTATTTT. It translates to CASSGGLAPTDTQYF. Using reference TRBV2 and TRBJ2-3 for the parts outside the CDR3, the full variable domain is EPEVTQTPSHQVTQMGQEVILRCVPISNHLYFYWYRQILGQKVEFLVSFYNNEISEKSEIFDDQFSVERPDGSNFTLKIRSTKLEDSAMYFCASSGGLAPTDTQYFGPGTRLTVL.

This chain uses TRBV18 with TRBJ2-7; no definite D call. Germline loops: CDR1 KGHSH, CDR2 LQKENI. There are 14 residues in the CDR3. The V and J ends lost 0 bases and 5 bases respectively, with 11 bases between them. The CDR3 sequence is CASSPPSSPHEQYF. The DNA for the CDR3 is TGTGCCAGCTCACCACCTTCCAGCCCCCACGAGCAGTACTTC.

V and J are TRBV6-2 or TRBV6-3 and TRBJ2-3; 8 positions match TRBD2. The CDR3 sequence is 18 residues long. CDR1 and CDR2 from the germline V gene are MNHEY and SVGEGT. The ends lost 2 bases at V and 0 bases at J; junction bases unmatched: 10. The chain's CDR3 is CASSYPGTRAPSTDTQYF. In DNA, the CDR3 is TGTGCCAGCAGTTACCCCGGGACTAGGGCCCCTAGCACAGATACGCAGTATTTT.

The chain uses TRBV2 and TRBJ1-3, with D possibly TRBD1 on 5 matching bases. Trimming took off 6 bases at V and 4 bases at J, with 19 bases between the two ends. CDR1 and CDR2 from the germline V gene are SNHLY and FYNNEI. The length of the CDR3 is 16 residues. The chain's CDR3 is CASRVWDPALGNTIYF. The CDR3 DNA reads TGTGCCAGCAGGGTCTGGGACCCAGCTCTAGGAAACACCATATATTTT.

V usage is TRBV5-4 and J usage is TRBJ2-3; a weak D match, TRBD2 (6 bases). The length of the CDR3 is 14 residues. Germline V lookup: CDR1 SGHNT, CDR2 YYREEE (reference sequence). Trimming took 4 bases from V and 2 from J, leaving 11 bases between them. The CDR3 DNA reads TGTGCCAGCAGCCCGGGGGTAGCCACAGATACGCAGTATTTT. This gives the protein CASSPGVATDTQYF.

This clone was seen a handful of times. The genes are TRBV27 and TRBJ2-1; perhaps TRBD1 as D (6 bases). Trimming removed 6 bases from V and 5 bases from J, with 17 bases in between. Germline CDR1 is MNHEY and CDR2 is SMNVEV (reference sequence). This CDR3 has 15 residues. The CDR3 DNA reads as TGTGCCAGCAGCTTCCGGGACAACGGAGACAATGAGCAGTTCTTC. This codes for CASSFRDNGDNEQFF.

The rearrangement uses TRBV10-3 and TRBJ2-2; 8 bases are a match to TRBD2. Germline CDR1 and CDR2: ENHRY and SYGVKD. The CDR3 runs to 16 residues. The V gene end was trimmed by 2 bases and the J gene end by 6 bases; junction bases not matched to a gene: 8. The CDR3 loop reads CAISEAPPSGPGELFF. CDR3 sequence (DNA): TGTGCCATCAGTGAGGCTCCCCCTAGCGGGCCCGGGGAGCTGTTTTTT.

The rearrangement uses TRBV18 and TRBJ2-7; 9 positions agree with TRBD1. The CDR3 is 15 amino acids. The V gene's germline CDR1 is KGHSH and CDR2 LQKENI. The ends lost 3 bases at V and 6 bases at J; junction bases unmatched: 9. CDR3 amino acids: CASSPETGGGGEQYF. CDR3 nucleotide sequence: TGTGCCAGCTCACCCGAGACAGGGGGTGGCGGCGAGCAGTACTTC.

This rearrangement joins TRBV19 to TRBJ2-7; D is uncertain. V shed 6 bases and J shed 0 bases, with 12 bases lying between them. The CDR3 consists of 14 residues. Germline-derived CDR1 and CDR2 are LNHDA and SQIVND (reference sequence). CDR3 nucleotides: TGTGCCAGTAGACCTATAGCAACCTCCTACGAGCAGTACTTC. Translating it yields CASRPIATSYEQYF.

In nucleotides, the CDR3 is TGTGCCAGCAGCTTGGGCCAGCTACTCTATGGCTACACCTTC. Its translation is CASSLGQLLYGYTF. The chain employs TRBV5-6 and TRBJ1-2; no clear D. Trimming stripped 0 bases from V and 4 bases from J, with 10 bases between. Looked up from germline, CDR1 is SGHDT and CDR2 is YYEEEE. This CDR3 region has 14 residues.

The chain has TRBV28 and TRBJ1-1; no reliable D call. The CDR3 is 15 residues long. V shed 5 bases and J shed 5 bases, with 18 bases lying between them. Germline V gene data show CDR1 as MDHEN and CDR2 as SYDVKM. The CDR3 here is CASSPPRPGVTEAFF. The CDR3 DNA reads TGTGCCAGCAGTCCCCCCCGGCCGGGTGTGACTGAAGCTTTCTTT.

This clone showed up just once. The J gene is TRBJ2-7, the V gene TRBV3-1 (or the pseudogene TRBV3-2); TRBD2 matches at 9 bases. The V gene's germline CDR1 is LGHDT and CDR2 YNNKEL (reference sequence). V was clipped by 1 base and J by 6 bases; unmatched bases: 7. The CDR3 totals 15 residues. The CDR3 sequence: CASSQGAGGLGEQYF. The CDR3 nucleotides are TGTGCCAGCAGCCAAGGAGCGGGGGGACTAGGCGAGCAGTACTTC.

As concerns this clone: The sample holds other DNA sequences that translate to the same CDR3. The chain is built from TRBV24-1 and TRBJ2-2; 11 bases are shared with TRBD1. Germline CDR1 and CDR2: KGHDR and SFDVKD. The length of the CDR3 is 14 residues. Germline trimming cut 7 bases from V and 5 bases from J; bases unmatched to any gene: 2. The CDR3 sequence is CATRGQGATGELFF. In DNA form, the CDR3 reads TGTGCCACCAGAGGACAGGGGGCGACCGGGGAGCTGTTTTTT.

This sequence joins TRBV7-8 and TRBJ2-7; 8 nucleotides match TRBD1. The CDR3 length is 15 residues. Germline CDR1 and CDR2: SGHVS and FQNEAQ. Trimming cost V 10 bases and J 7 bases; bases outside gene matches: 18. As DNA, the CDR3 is TGTGCCACCACCTGGGGGACAGGCTTAAGATTAGAGCAGTACTTC. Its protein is CATTWGTGLRLEQYF.